This T cell receptor beta chain emerged from a study of cytomegalovirus exposure and HLA in healthy donors. Profiling relied on immunoSEQ multiplex PCR, and the TCRdb table lists in-frame clones only, not all of them. The sample yields about 200,000 clones, around 86% seen once. Study-wide points: Researchers catalogued around 150 TCR beta chains as cytomegalovirus-associated. Within the roughly 120 validation repertoires, first-cohort TCR clusters tended to co-occur, according to a later analysis.

Notes on this clone: Its specificity is unknown.

The CDR3 contains 16 residues. Germline lookup yields CDR1 SGHRS and CDR2 YFSETQ. V was pared by 6 bases and J by 0 bases, with 16 bases between. The chain uses TRBV5-1 and TRBJ1-3, with a tentative D call TRBD1 (5 bases). Sequencing was done on a sample of PBMCs. The origin of this receptor is a woman aged 18-29 years in good health and CMV-seropositive. The CDR3 protein is CASKGLGGDSGNTIYF. CDR3 coding DNA: TGCGCCAGCAAAGGGCTTGGGGGGGACTCTGGAAACACCATATATTTT.